The clone carrying this TCR beta chain showed up just once. Sequencing used immunoSEQ multiplex PCR; TCRdb keeps in-frame clones, though not all of them. Of roughly 40,000 clones in the sample, about 91% were seen once. This record belongs to a study of T cell changes during pregnancy in multiple sclerosis. Germline CDR1 is MGHRA and CDR2 is YSYEKL. V lost 5 bases to trimming and J lost 8 bases; unmatched junction nucleotides: 11. This CDR3 contains 15 residues. The chain carries TRBV4-1 and TRBJ2-1; 8 nucleotides agree with TRBD1. The sample consisted of CD8+ T cells from peripheral blood mononuclear cells, taken before pregnancy. The source is a female donor with multiple sclerosis, enrolled in a pregnancy study. The CDR3 DNA reads as TGCGCCAGCAGCTGGCGACAGGGGAGGTTGGATGAGCAGTTCTTC. Protein product: CASSWRQGRLDEQFF.